A selection of T cell receptor beta chains follows, all from one sample in a study of T cell repertoires in cytomegalovirus infection. TCRdb reanalysed the reads using MiXCR and keeps one entry per CDR3 protein. The table lists 360,000 or so distinct CDR3 sequences, around a third of them singletons. These TCRs' antigens remain unknown. Sequenced here: cultured PBMCs, sampled from culture after CMV antigen stimulation. Every receptor here comes from a human donor in good health (CMV status not recorded). Some clones in this sample may be carry-over from other donors' samples. The CDR3 runs from the conserved cysteine through the conserved F or W. D genes are given only for firm matches. Clone size, where shown, is once, few, many, or a class for clones that have expanded.

D	V	size	J	CDR3	DNA
NA	TRBV19	NA	TRBJ1-1	CASSEGVWDTEAFF	TGTGCCAGTAGTGAGGGGGTATGGGACACTGAAGCTTTCTTT
TRBD2	TRBV4-1	many	TRBJ2-3	CASSQSRLAGSTDTQYF	TGCGCCAGCAGCCAATCACGACTAGCGGGAAGCACAGATACGCAGTATTTT
TRBD1	TRBV10-3	few	TRBJ1-5	CAISRQGNQPQHF	TGTGCCATCAGTCGACAGGGAAATCAGCCCCAGCATTTT
NA	TRBV12-3/TRBV12-4	NA	TRBJ2-5	CASSQGGGGETQYF	TGTGCCAGCAGCCAGGGTGGTGGGGGAGAGACCCAGTACTTC
NA	TRBV19	few	TRBJ2-7	CASSPRVGTYYEQYF	TGTGCCAGTAGCCCCCGTGTAGGGACCTACTACGAGCAGTACTTC
TRBD1	TRBV6-5	NA	TRBJ2-7	CASRRGQGSSYEQYF	TGTGCCAGCAGACGGGGACAGGGGAGCTCCTACGAGCAGTACTTC
TRBD1	TRBV28	few	TRBJ1-5	CASSLSAEGASNQPQHF	TGTGCCAGCAGTTTAAGTGCGGAGGGGGCTAGCAATCAGCCCCAGCATTTT
NA	TRBV18	NA	TRBJ2-6	CASSRDGPSGANVLTF	TGTGCCAGCTCACGGGACGGCCCCTCTGGGGCCAACGTCCTGACTTTC
NA	TRBV7-3	few	TRBJ2-1	CASSSDRYNEQFF	TGTGCCAGCAGCTCTGACAGGTACAATGAGCAGTTCTTC
NA	TRBV24-1	NA	TRBJ2-1	CATSANNEQFF	TGTGCCACCAGTGCTAACAATGAGCAGTTCTTC
NA	TRBV4-1	few	TRBJ2-7	CASSHPARYPSYEQYF	TGCGCCAGCAGCCACCCGGCCCGATACCCCTCCTACGAGCAGTACTTC
TRBD2	TRBV7-2	few	TRBJ2-1	CASSGIAGLSGNEQFF	TGTGCCAGCAGCGGGATAGCGGGTTTGAGCGGCAATGAGCAGTTCTTC
NA	TRBV7-2	NA	TRBJ1-2	CASREGGGGVNYGYTF	TGTGCCAGCAGGGAGGGAGGGGGGGGGGTTAACTATGGCTACACCTTC
NA	TRBV12-3/TRBV12-4	NA	TRBJ1-1	CASNSWNTEAFF	TGTGCCAGCAACTCCTGGAACACTGAAGCTTTCTTT
TRBD1	TRBV20-1	few	TRBJ1-5	CSASPDRAYSNQPQHF	TGCAGTGCTAGCCCTGACAGGGCCTATAGCAATCAGCCCCAGCATTTT
NA	TRBV7-2	many	TRBJ1-1	CASSLAFGVNTEAFF	TGTGCCAGCAGCTTAGCGTTTGGAGTGAACACTGAAGCTTTCTTT
TRBD2	TRBV7-3	NA	TRBJ2-3	CASSPLAGVKDTQYF	TGTGCCAGCAGCCCTCTAGCGGGAGTAAAAGATACGCAGTATTTT
NA	TRBV19	NA	TRBJ2-6	CASEVTGANVLTF	TGTGCCAGTGAAGTCACCGGGGCCAACGTCCTGACTTTC
NA	TRBV6-2/TRBV6-3	few	TRBJ1-1	CASSYSRSRSLANNAEAFF	TGTGCCAGCAGTTACTCGAGATCCCGCAGTTTAGCCAACAACGCTGAAGCTTTCTTT
NA	TRBV12-3/TRBV12-4	NA	TRBJ2-1	CASSPPGRRENNEQFF	TGTGCCAGCAGCCCCCCCGGGCGTCGGGAGAATAATGAGCAGTTCTTC
NA	TRBV20-1	many	TRBJ1-5	CSARGTGPQPQHF	TGCAGTGCTAGAGGAACAGGCCCCCAGCCCCAGCATTTT
NA	TRBV5-1	NA	TRBJ2-3	CASSSDGGSSDTQYF	TGCGCCAGCAGCTCGGACGGCGGATCGTCAGATACGCAGTATTTT
NA	TRBV20-1	NA	TRBJ1-3	CSATFLGNTIYF	TGCAGTGCTACTTTCTTGGGAAACACCATATATTTT
NA	TRBV19	NA	TRBJ1-1	CASSIGSMNRVNTEAFF	TGTGCCAGTAGTATAGGTTCGATGAACAGGGTAAACACTGAAGCTTTCTTT
TRBD2	TRBV9	NA	TRBJ2-1	CASSPSTSGSPHEQFF	TGTGCCAGCAGCCCCAGCACTAGCGGGAGTCCCCATGAGCAGTTCTTC
TRBD1	TRBV19	NA	TRBJ1-2	CASAVQGADYGYTF	TGTGCCAGTGCAGTACAGGGGGCGGACTATGGCTACACCTTC
NA	TRBV7-2	NA	TRBJ2-4	CASSTRIGIQYF	TGTGCCAGCAGCACCCGAATCGGCATTCAGTACTTC
TRBD1	TRBV6-5	few	TRBJ1-2	CASSWGRGLSGYTF	TGTGCCAGCAGTTGGGGCAGGGGGCTATCTGGCTACACCTTC
TRBD2	TRBV6-2/TRBV6-3	NA	TRBJ2-3	CASSPRLAGLLTDTQYF	TGTGCCAGCAGTCCCCGACTAGCGGGACTCCTCACAGATACGCAGTATTTT
NA	TRBV10-3	few	TRBJ2-3	CATMGGGQTDTQYF	TGTGCCACTATGGGAGGGGGTCAAACAGATACGCAGTATTTT
NA	TRBV2	few	TRBJ2-7	CASSEAGRGWYEQYF	TGTGCCAGCAGTGAAGCGGGCAGGGGATGGTACGAGCAGTACTTC
NA	TRBV7-6	once	TRBJ2-5	CASQRRQIQETQYF	TGTGCCAGCCAACGCCGACAGATCCAAGAGACCCAGTACTTC
TRBD1	TRBV30	NA	TRBJ1-6	CASGQGVGSPLHF	TGTGCCTCTGGACAGGGCGTAGGTTCACCCCTCCACTTT
TRBD2	TRBV7-2	NA	TRBJ2-5	CASSWGRVETQYF	TGTGCCAGCAGCTGGGGGAGGGTAGAGACCCAGTACTTC
TRBD2	TRBV7-2	many	TRBJ2-7	CASSRPPAGGTEQYF	TGTGCCAGCAGCCGCCCCCCAGCGGGAGGGACCGAGCAGTACTTC
NA	TRBV20-1	NA	TRBJ1-2	CSARDLRQLLNYGYTF	TGCAGTGCTAGAGATTTGAGACAGCTCCTCAACTATGGCTACACCTTC
NA	TRBV3-1	NA	TRBJ1-2	CASSLSAGAVYGYTF	TGTGCCAGCAGCCTAAGCGCAGGGGCGGTATATGGCTACACCTTC
TRBD1	TRBV12-3/TRBV12-4	once	TRBJ1-1	CASSSRWDRNEAFF	TGTGCCAGCAGTTCTCGCTGGGACAGAAATGAAGCTTTCTTT
NA	TRBV5-5	NA	TRBJ2-2	CASSSTALSASSNTGELFF	TGTGCCAGCAGCAGTACAGCCCTGTCAGCCTCTTCGAACACCGGGGAGCTGTTTTTT
NA	TRBV20-1	NA	TRBJ1-2	CSAPDRHYGYTF	TGCAGTGCACCCGACAGGCACTATGGCTACACCTTC
TRBD1	TRBV6-5	NA	TRBJ2-3	CASSYRTGGTDTQYF	TGTGCCAGCAGTTACCGGACAGGGGGCACAGATACGCAGTATTTT
NA	TRBV20-1	NA	TRBJ1-2	CSAGVVDTGQYGYTF	TGCAGTGCTGGTGTGGTGGACACAGGACAGTATGGCTACACCTTC
TRBD2	TRBV24-1	NA	TRBJ2-1	CATSEPPSAGTSGRNEQFF	TGTGCCACCAGTGAACCACCCTCCGCCGGGACTAGCGGGAGAAATGAGCAGTTCTTC